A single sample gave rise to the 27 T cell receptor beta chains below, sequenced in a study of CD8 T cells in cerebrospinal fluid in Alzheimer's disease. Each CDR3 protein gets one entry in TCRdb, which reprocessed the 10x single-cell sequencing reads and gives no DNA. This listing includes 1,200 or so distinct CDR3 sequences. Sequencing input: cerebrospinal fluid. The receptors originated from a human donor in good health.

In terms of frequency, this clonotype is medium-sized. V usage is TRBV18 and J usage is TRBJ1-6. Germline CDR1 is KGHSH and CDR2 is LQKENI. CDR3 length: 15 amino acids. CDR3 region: CASSPQSSYNSPLHF.

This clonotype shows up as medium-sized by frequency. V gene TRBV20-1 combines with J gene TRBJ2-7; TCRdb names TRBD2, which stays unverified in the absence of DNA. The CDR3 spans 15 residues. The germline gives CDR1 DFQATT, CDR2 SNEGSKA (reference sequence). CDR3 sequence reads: CSVTKLAGVLYEQYF.

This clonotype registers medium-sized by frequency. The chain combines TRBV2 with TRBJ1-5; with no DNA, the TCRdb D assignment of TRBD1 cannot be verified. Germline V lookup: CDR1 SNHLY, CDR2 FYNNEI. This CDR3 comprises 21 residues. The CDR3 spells CASSGMGERGAIGISNQPQHF.

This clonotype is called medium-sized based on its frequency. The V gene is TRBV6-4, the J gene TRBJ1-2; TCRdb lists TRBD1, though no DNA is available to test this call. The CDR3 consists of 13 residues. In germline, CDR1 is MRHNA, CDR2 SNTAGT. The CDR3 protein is CASSDSVGGGYTF.

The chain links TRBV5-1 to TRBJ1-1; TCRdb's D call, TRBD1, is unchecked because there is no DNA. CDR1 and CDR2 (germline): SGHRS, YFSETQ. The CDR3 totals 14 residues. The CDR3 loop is CASSPTTGTTEAFF. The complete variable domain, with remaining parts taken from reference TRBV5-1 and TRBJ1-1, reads KAGVTQTPRYLIKTRGQQVTLSCSPISGHRSVSWYQQTPGQGLQFLFEYFSETQRNKGNFPGRFSGRQFSNSRSEMNVSTLELGDSALYLCASSPTTGTTEAFFGQGTRLTVV.

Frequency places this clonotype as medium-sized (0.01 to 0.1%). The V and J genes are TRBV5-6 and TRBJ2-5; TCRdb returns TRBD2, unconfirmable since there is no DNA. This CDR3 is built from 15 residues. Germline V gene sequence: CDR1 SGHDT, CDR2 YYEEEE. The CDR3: CASSPELAGEETQYF.

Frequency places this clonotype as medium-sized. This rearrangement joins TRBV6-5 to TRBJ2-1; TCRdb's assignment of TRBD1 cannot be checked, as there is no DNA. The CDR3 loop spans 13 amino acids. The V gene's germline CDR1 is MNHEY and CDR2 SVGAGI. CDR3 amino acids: CASSYPPPNEQFF.

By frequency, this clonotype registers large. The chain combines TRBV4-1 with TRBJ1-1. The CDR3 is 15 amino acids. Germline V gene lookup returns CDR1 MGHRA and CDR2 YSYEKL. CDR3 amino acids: CASSQSQAIGTEAFF.

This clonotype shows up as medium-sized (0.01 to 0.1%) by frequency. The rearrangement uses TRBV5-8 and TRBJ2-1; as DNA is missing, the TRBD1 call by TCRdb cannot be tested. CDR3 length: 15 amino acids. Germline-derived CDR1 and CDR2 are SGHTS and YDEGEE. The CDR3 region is CASNRDGAYYNEQFF. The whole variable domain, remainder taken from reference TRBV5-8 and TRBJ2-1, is EAGVTQSPTHLIKTRGQQATLRCSPISGHTSVYWYQQALGLGLQFLLWYDEGEERNRGNFPPRFSGRQFPNYSSELNVNALELEDSALYLCASNRDGAYYNEQFFGPGTRLTVL.

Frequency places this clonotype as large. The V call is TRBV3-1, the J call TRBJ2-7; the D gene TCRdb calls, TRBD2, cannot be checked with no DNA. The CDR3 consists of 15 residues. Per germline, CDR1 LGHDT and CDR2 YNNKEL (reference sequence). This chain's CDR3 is CASSQAGLGSYEQYF.

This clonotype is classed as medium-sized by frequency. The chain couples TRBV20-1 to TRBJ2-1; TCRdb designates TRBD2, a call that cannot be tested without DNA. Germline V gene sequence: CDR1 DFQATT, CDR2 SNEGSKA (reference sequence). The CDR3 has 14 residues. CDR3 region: CSAISGSGPHEQFF.

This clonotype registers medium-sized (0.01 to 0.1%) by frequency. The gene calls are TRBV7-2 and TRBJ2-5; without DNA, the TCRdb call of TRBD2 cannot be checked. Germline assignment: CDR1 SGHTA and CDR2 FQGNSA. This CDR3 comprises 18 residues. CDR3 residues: CASSNPGLAGERKETQYF. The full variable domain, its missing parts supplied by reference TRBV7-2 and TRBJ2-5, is GAGVSQSPSNKVTEKGKDVELRCDPISGHTALYWYRQSLGQGLEFLIYFQGNSAPDKSGLPSDRFSAERTGGSVSTLTIQRTQQEDSAVYLCASSNPGLAGERKETQYFGPGTRLLVL.

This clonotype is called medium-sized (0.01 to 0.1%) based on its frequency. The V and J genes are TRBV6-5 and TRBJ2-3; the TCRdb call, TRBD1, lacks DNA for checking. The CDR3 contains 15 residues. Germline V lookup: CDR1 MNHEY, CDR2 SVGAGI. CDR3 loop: CASSAGPSSTDTQYF.

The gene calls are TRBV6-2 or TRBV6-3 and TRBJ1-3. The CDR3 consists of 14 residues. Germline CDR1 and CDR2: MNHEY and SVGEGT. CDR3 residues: CASSLQYSGNTIYF.

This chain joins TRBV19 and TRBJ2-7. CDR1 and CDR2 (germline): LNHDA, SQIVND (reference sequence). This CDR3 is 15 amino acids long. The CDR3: CASSLVISSYNEQYF.

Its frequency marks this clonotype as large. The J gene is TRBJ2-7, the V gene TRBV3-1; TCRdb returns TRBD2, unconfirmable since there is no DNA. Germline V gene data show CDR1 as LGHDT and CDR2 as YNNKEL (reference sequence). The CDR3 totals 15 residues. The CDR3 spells CASSLGLAATYEQYF.

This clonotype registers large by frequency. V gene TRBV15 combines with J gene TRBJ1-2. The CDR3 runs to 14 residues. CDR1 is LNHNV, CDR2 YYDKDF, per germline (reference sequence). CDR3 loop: CATSRDADNYGYTF.

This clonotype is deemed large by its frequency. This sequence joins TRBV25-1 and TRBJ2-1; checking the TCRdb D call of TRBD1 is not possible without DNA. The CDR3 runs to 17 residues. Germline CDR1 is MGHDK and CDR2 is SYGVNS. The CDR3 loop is CASSKPVQAGSYNEQFF.

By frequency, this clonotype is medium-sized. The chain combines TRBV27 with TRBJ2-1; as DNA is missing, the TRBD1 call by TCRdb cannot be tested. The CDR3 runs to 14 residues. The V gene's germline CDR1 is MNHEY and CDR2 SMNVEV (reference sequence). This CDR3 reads CASSLTGGYNEQFF.

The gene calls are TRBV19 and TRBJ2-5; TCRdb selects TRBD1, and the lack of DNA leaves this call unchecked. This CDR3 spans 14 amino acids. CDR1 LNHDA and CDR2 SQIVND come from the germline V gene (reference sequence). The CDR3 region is CASRDERTGETQYF.

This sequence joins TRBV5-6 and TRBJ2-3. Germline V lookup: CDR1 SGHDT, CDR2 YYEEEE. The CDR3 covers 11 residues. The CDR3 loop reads CASSLSDTQYF.

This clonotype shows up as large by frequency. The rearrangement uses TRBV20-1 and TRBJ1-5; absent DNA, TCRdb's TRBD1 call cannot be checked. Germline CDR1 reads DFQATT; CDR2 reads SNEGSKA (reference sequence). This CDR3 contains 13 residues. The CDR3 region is CSAAGGSYQPQHF.

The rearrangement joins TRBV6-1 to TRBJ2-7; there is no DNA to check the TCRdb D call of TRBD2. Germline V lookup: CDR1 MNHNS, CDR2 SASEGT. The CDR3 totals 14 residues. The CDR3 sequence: CASSEYPPPYEQYF.

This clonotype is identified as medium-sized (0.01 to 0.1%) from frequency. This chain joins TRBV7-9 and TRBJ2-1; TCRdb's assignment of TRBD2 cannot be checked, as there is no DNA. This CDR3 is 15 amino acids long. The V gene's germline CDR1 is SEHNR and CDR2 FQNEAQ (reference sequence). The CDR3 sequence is CASSVLAGDNNEQFF.

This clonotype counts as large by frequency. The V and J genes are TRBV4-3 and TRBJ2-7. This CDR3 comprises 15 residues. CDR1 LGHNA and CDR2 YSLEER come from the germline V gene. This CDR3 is CASSQGLVGSYEQYF.

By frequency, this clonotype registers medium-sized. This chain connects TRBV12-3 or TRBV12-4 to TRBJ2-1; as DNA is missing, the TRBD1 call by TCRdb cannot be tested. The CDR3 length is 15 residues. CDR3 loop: CASSLGGTNYNEQFF.

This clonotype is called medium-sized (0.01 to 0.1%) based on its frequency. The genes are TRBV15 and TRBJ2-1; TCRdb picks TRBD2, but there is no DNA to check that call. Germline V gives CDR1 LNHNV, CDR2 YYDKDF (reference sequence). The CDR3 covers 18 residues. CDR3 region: CATSRDMLGLAGVYEQFF. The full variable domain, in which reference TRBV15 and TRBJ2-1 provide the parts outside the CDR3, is DAMVIQNPRYQVTQFGKPVTLSCSQTLNHNVMYWYQQKSSQAPKLLFHYYDKDFNNEADTPDNFQSRRPNTSFCFLDIRSPGLGDTAMYLCATSRDMLGLAGVYEQFFGPGTRLTVL.